These 2 T cell receptor beta chains were all obtained from the same sample, sequenced in a study of OX40 agonist ivuxolimab in advanced cancers. TCRdb keeps only in-frame clones here, not all; method: immunoSEQ multiplex PCR. The sample has around 35,000 clones; 92% are singletons. The sample consisted of CD4+ or CD8+ T cells sorted from blood, taken in a trial of the OX40 agonist ivuxolimab. These receptors were taken from an adult with an advanced solid tumor such as melanoma, head and neck, liver or kidney cancer.

This chain uses TRBV4-1 with TRBJ2-3; D unclear. V lost 0 bases and J 1 base, leaving 8 bases between the germline ends. Germline CDR1 MGHRA, CDR2 YSYEKL. The CDR3 runs 15 residues. Here the CDR3 reads CASSQDPWGTDTQYF. The CDR3 DNA sequence: TGCGCCAGCAGCCAAGATCCGTGGGGCACAGATACGCAGTATTTT.

V and J are TRBV5-4 and TRBJ2-4; D unclear. V was cut by 0 bases and J by 12 bases, with 10 bases left in between. This CDR3 spans 12 amino acids. Germline V gene data show CDR1 as SGHNT and CDR2 as YYREEE (reference sequence). The CDR3 sequence: CASSLDSWAQYF. As DNA, the CDR3 is TGTGCCAGCAGCTTGGACAGCTGGGCTCAGTACTTC.